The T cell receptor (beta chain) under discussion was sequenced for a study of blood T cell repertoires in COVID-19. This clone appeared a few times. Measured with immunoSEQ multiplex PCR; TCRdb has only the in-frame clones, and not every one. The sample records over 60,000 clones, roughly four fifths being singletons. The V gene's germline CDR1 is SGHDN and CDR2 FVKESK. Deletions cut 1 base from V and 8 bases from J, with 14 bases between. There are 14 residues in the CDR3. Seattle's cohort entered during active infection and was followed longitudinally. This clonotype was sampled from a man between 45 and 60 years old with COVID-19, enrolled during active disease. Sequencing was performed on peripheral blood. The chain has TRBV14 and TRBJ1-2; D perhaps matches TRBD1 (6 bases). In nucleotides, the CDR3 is TGTGCCAGCAGCCAAGCGTACAGGGCAGAAGGCTACACCTTC. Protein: CASSQAYRAEGYTF. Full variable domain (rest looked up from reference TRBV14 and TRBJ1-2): EAGVTQFPSHSVIEKGQTVTLRCDPISGHDNLYWYRRVMGKEIKFLLHFVKESKQDESGMPNNRFLAERTGGTYSTLKVQPAELEDSGVYFCASSQAYRAEGYTFGSGTRLTVV.